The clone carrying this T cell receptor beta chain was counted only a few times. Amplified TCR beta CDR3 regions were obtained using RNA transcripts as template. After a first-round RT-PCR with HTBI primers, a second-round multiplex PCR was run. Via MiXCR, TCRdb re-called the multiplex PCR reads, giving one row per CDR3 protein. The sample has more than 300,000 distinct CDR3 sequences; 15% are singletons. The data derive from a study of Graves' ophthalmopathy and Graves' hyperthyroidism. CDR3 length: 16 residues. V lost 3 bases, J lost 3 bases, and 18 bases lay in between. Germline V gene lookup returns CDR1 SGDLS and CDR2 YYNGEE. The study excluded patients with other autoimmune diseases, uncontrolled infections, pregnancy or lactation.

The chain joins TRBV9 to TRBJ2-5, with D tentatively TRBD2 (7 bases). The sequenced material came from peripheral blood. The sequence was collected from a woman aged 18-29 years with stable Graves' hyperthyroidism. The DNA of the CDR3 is TGTGCCAGCAGCGCACAGGGAGGGAGACTGGAAGAGACCCAGTACTTC. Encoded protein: CASSAQGGRLEETQYF.